The entry below gives a single T cell receptor beta chain sequence along with its context. TCRdb reprocessed the RACE reads via MiXCR and lists one record per CDR3 protein. The sample contains approximately 69,000 distinct CDR3 sequences, about 9.3% of which appear only once. The data were obtained in a study of human T cells and chemical hapten exposure. The CDR3 runs 13 residues. The ends lost 6 bases at V and 3 bases at J; junction bases unmatched: 5. Germline V gene data show CDR1 as MDHEN and CDR2 as SYDVKM. Indicated time point: patch test 2, 6 weeks after DPC sensitization. Sample treatment: therapeutic diphenylcyclopropenone sensitization with weekly scalp DPC.

Sequencing was performed on whole blood, taken in connection with sensitization to the hapten diphenylcyclopropenone (DPC). This TCR came from a woman aged 50 to 60 with alopecia areata. Some clones in this sample may be carry-over from other donors' samples. This sequence joins TRBV28 and TRBJ2-7; 7 nucleotides align to TRBD1. In nucleotides, the CDR3 is TGTGCCAGCAGCCTCGGACAGGTCTACGAGCAGTACTTC. It yields the protein CASSLGQVYEQYF.